This T cell receptor beta chain is drawn from a study of blood T cell repertoires in COVID-19 (dated by TCRdb to 2019 to 2021). Study-level background: Samples from collaborators originated in the United States, Italy and Spain and spanned both the acute and convalescent phases of COVID-19. The material from the prospective study consisted of cDNA or gDNA derived from T cells, B-cell-depleted T cells, or PBMCs. The dataset comprised deeply sampled blood TCRbeta repertoires from subjects exposed to, actively infected with, or recovered from COVID-19. A freely available public database, intended as a resource for researchers studying the immune response to SARS-CoV-2, is where the repertoires were released. The samples were drawn from two sources: the first 160 participants of the ongoing ImmuneRACE study, and 1,000 to 1,500 subjects contributed by 6 global collaborators. A de-identified subject ID, COVID-19 status, age in years and sex were almost always included in the sample metadata. HLA class I and class II types, where available, came from metadata supplied by the sample provider rather than from assay-based typing. Overall results and qualifications from the work: How much clinical and demographic metadata was included differed by source and by participant, and the metadata was provided uncurated.

CDR1 and CDR2 are read off the germline V gene (reference sequence) as LGHDT and YNNKEL. The CDR3 sequence holds 14 residues, the cysteine and phenylalanine included. Only the CDR3 portion is preserved as DNA: 42 bases, with reading frame beginning at the first base. A distance of 19 bases separates the germline ends of V and J, which lose 4 bases and 10 bases respectively. Each collaborating institution followed its own protocols to collect whole blood in K2EDTA tubes. For TCRbeta analysis, collaborators shipped samples in one of three forms: frozen whole blood, isolated PBMCs, or DNA extracted from either of those sample types. On this clone itself: Its antigen specificity is not known. Qualities for individual bases were not recorded, and no much larger clone is one base off.

TCRbeta CDR3 regions were amplified from genomic DNA using the immunoSEQ Assay, a bias-controlled multiplex PCR. The paper's data handling went like this. Within the assay, amplification of reference gene primers was used to estimate how many nucleated cells each sample contained. Sequence reads were collapsed and filtered to measure the absolute abundance of every unique TCRbeta CDR3 rearrangement. For each sample, productive Simpson clonality was calculated as the square root of Simpson's diversity index over productive rearrangements. TCRdb took this table from immuneACCESS and kept in-frame rearrangements with V and J called. Such tables lack part of the clones; where checked against another copy, unresolved V genes explain under half of the gap, and the rest is unexplained. The D gene and trimming were derived from the DNA, and the V and J assignments and clone size from that table. For this sample there are some 80,000 clones; roughly 80% appear just once. The top ten constitute just under 10% of the sample.

This TCR came from a human donor in a cohort sampled during active COVID-19. The sequencing sample was made of peripheral blood. The rearranged segments are TRBV3-1 (or the pseudogene TRBV3-2) and TRBJ1-2; there is no confident call for the D gene. The encoded CDR3 is CASSPNRQAIAYTF. DNA sequence: TGTGCCAGCAGCCCAAATCGCCAGGCTATTGCCTACACCTTC.